This T cell receptor beta chain was obtained from a study of blood T cells in healthy people across ages. Study-level results: It was held that the diversity estimates obtained from one million T cells were underestimates.

A J-beta primer mix and a sample-barcoded 5' primer were used in a second PCR of about 7 to 12 cycles. TCRdb analysed the 5' RACE reads with MiXCR anew, one entry per CDR3 protein. This sample has 600,000 to 1,000,000 distinct CDR3 sequences, with 25% found just once. As to this clonotype: Antigen specificity is unknown.

This CDR3 region has 15 residues. Germline V lookup: CDR1 LGHNA, CDR2 YSLEER. The V end lost 4 bases, the J end lost 0 bases, and 9 bases lay between the germline ends. In addition, the sample was reused for a study of T cells of mothers and their children.

The clonotype comes from a boy between 10 and 17 years old in good health. This rearrangement joins TRBV4-3 to TRBJ2-2; weak D call: TRBD1 (6 bases). Sample: blood. CDR3 loop: CASSRDNANTGELFF. The CDR3 nucleotides are TGCGCCAGCAGCCGGGACAACGCGAACACCGGGGAGCTGTTTTTT.